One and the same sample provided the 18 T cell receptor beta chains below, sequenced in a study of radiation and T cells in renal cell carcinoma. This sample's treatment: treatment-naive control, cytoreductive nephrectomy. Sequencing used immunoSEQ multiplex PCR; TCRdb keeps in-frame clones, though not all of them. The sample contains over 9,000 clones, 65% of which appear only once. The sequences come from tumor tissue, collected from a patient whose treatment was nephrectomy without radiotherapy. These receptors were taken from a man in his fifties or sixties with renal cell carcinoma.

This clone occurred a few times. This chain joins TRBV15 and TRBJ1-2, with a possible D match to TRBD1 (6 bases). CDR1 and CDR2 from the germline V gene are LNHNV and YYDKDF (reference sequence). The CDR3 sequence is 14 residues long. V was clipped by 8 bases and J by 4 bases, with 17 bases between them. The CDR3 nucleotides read TGTGCCACCCGTGGCGGGGGGGGCCTCTATGGCTACACCTTC. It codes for CATRGGGGLYGYTF.

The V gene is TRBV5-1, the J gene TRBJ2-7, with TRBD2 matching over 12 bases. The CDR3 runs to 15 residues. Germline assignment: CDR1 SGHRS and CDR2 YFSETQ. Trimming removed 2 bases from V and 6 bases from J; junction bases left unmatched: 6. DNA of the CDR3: TGCGCCAGCAGCTTCGGACTAGCGGGGAGTCCCGAGCAGTACTTC. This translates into CASSFGLAGSPEQYF.

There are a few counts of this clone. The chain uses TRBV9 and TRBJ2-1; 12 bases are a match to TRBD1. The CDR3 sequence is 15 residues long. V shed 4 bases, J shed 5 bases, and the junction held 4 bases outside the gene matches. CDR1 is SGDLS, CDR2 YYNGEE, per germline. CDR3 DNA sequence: TGTGCCAGCAGCTTGGGACAGGGGGCCCACAATGAGCAGTTCTTC. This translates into CASSLGQGAHNEQFF.

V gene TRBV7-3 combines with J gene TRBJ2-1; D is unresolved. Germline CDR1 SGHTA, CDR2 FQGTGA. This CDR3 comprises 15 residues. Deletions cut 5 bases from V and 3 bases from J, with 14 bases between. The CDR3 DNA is TGTGCCAGCAGCCCTCGCTACAGTAACTACAATGAGCAGTTCTTC. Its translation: CASSPRYSNYNEQFF.

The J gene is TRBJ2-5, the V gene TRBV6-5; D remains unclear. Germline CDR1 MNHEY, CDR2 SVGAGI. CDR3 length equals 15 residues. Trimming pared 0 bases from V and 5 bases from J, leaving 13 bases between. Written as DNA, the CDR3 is TGTGCCAGCAGTTACTCAGGCAGTCTGAGGGAGACCCAGTACTTC. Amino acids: CASSYSGSLRETQYF.

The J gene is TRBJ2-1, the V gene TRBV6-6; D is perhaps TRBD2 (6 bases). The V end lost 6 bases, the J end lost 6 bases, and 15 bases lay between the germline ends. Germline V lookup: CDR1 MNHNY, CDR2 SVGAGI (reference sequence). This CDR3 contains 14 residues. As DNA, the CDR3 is TGTGCCAGCAGCAACCTAGTTAGCGGCAATGAGCAGTTCTTC. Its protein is CASSNLVSGNEQFF.

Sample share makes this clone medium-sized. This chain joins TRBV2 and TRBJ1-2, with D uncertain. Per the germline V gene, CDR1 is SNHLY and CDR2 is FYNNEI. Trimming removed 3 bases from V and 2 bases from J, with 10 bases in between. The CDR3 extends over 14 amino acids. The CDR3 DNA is TGTGCCAGCAGTGATGACTACAAAAACTATGGCTACACCTTC. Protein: CASSDDYKNYGYTF.

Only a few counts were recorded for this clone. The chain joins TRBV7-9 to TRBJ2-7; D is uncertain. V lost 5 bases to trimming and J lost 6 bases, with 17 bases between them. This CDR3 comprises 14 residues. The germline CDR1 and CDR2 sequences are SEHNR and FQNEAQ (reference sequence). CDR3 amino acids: CASSPGSSNSEQYF. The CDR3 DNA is TGTGCCAGCAGCCCGGGCTCGAGTAATTCCGAGCAGTACTTC. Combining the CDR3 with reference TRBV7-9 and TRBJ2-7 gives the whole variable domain DTGVSQNPRHKITKRGQNVTFRCDPISEHNRLYWYRQTLGQGPEFLTYFQNEAQLEKSRLLSDRFSAERPKGSFSTLEIQRTEQGDSAMYLCASSPGSSNSEQYFGPGTRLTVT.

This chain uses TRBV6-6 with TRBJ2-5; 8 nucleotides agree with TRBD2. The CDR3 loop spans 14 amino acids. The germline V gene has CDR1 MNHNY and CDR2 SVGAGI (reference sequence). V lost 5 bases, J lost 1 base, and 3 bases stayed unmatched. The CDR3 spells CASSRGGPQETQYF. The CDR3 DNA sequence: TGTGCCAGCAGTCGCGGGGGGCCCCAAGAGACCCAGTACTTC.

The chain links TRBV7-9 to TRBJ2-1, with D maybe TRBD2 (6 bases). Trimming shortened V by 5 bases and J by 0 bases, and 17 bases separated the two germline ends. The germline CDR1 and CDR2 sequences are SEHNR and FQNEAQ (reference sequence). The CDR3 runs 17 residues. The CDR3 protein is CASSAGFEKSSYNEQFF. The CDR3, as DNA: TGTGCCAGCAGCGCGGGATTTGAGAAGAGCTCCTACAATGAGCAGTTCTTC.

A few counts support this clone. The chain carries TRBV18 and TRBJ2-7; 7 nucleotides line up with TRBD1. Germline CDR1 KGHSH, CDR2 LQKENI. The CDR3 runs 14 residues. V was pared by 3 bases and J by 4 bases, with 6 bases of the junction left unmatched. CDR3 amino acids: CASSPDRNLYEQYF. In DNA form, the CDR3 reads TGTGCCAGCTCACCGGACAGGAATTTATACGAGCAGTACTTC.

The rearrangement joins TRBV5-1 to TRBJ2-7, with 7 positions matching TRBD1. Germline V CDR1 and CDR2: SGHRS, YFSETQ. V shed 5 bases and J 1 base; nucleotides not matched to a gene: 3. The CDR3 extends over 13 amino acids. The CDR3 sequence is CASSPTGSYEQYF. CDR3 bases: TGCGCCAGCAGTCCGACAGGGTCCTACGAGCAGTACTTC.

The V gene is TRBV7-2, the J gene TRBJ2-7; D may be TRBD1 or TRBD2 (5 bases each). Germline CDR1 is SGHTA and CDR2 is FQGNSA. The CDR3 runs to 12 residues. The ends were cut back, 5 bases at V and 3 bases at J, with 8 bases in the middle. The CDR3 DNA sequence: TGTGCCAGCAGCCGGGACGTCTACGAGCAGTACTTC. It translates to CASSRDVYEQYF. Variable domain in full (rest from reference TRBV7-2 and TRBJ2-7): GAGVSQSPSNKVTEKGKDVELRCDPISGHTALYWYRQSLGQGLEFLIYFQGNSAPDKSGLPSDRFSAERTGGSVSTLTIQRTQQEDSAVYLCASSRDVYEQYFGPGTRLTVT.

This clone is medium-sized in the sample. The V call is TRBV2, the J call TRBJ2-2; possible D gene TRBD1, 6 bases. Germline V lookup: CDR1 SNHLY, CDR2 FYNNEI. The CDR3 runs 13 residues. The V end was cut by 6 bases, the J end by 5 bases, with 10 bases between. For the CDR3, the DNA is TGTGCCAGCAGGGTACAGGGTACCGGGGAGCTGTTTTTT. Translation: CASRVQGTGELFF.

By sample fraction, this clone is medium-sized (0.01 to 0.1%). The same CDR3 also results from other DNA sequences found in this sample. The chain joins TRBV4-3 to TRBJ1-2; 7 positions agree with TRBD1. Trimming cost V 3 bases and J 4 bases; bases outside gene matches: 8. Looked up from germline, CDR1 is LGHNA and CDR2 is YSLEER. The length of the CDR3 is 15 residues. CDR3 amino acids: CASSQKTGLSYGYTF. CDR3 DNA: TGCGCCAGCAGCCAGAAGACAGGGTTGAGCTATGGCTACACCTTC.

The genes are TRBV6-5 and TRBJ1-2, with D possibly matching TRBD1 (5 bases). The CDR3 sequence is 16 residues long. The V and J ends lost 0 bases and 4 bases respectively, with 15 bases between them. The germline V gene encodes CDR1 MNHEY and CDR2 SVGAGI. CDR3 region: CASSYSSGPSGYGYTF. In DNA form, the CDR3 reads TGTGCCAGCAGTTACTCCTCAGGGCCTTCGGGCTATGGCTACACCTTC.

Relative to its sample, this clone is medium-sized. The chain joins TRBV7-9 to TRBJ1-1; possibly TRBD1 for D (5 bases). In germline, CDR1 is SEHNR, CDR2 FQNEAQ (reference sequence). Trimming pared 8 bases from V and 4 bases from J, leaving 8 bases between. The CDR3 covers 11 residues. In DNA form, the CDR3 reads TGTGCCAGCGGGGCCGCCACTGAAGCTTTCTTT. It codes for CASGAATEAFF.

CDR3 region: CASVPGQGDSPLHF. The CDR3 DNA is TGTGCCAGCGTTCCGGGACAGGGAGATTCACCCCTCCACTTT. The rearrangement links TRBV18 to TRBJ1-6, with 9 bases matching TRBD1. This CDR3 is 14 amino acids long. V shed 8 bases, J shed 8 bases, and the junction held 7 bases outside the gene matches. Germline V gives CDR1 KGHSH, CDR2 LQKENI.